What follows is one T cell receptor (beta chain) and its context. These data come from a study of PD-L1 blockade in urothelial cancer. Study at large: Between 0 and 3 prior chemotherapy regimens had been given to patients. At 3 weeks after treatment start (second dose) and again at 6 weeks, blood was analyzed.

Synthetic templates analogous to TCR were spiked into all PCRs individually. Clones were sequenced by immunoSEQ multiplex PCR, and TCRdb holds only the in-frame ones, with some missing. Among under 50,000 clones listed, roughly 90% were seen once. Noted time point: peripheral blood 6 weeks after treatment start. The germline gives CDR1 LGHNA, CDR2 YSLEER. V dropped 0 bases and J dropped 9 bases, with 9 bases sitting between them. The CDR3 is 13 amino acids. The chain employs TRBV4-3 and TRBJ2-1; D unclear. The sequence was collected from a man between 60 and 75 years old with urothelial cancer. Material: PBMCs, obtained around atezolizumab (anti-PD-L1) treatment. The CDR3 sequence: CASSQDREIEQFF. The CDR3 DNA reads TGCGCCAGCAGCCAAGATAGAGAGATTGAGCAGTTCTTC.